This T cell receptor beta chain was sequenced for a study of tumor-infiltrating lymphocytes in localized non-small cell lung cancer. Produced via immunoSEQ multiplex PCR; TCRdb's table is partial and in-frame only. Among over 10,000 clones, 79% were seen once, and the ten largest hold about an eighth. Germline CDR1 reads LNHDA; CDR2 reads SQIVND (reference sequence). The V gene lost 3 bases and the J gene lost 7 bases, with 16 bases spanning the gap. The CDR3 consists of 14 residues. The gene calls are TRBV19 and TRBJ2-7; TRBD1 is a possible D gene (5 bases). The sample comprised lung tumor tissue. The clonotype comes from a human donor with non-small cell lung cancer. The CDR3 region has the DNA TGTGCCAGTAGTATGTATCAGGGCCTCTCGGAGCAGTACTTC. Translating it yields CASSMYQGLSEQYF.